A selection of T cell receptor beta chains follows, all from one sample in a study of shared clonotypes between healthy human individuals. Profiling relied on immunoSEQ multiplex PCR, and the TCRdb table lists in-frame clones only, not all of them. The repertoire holds roughly 2,300,000 clones, with roughly 92% as singletons. The source material was naive CD4+ T cells from PBMCs. Receptor source: a man younger than 30 in good health. Some clones in this sample may be carry-over from other donors' samples. Each CDR3 is given with its conserved first and last residue. The D gene is left open where the match is weak. For some rows the clone size is stated as once, few or many, or as a class when expanded; others skip it.

-	TRBJ1-1	-	TRBV6-4	TGTGCCAACCTCTCGACTGAAGCTTTCTTT	CANLSTEAFF
few	TRBJ1-2	-	TRBV11-2	TGTGCCAGCAGCACAAATAACTATGGCTACACCTTC	CASSTNNYGYTF
-	TRBJ1-1	-	TRBV7-9	TGTGCCAGCAGCCAGTATGGGGGCGATTTCACTGAAGCTTTCTTT	CASSQYGGDFTEAFF
-	TRBJ2-7	TRBD2	TRBV7-3	TGTGCCAGCAGCTTAAGGGAGAGCGGGGCCTACGAGCAGTACTTC	CASSLRESGAYEQYF
-	TRBJ1-2	TRBD1	TRBV11-2	TGTGCCAGCAGCTCATATCGGGACAGGCGTAACTATGGCTACACCTTC	CASSSYRDRRNYGYTF
-	TRBJ1-1	-	TRBV5-1	TGCGCCAGCAGCTTGGTAGGCGGGCCAAACACTGAAGCTTTCTTT	CASSLVGGPNTEAFF
-	TRBJ2-1	-	TRBV7-3	TGTGCCAGCAGCTTCTTGGGCAATGAGCAGTTCTTC	CASSFLGNEQFF
-	TRBJ1-2	TRBD1	TRBV5-6	TGTGCCAGCAACACAGGGGGCGTCTCGGGTGGCTACACCTTC	CASNTGGVSGGYTF
-	TRBJ2-1	-	TRBV6-1	TGTGCCAGCAGTGACGGACTGACCTCCTACAATGAGCAGTTCTTC	CASSDGLTSYNEQFF
-	TRBJ2-1	-	TRBV28	TGTGCCAGCGGCTCTCGGGGGCGAAACAATGAGCAGTTCTTC	CASGSRGRNNEQFF
-	TRBJ2-5	TRBD2	TRBV11-3	TGTGCCAGCAGCCAAGGACTAGCGGCCCAAGAGACCCAGTACTTC	CASSQGLAAQETQYF
-	TRBJ1-1	-	TRBV7-3	TGTGCCAGCAGCTCTGGACTGAGCACTGAAGCTTTCTTT	CASSSGLSTEAFF
-	TRBJ2-3	-	TRBV11-3	TGTGCCAGCAGCTTAGGTGGGACCTCCAGGACGGATACGCAGTATTTT	CASSLGGTSRTDTQYF
-	TRBJ1-6	-	TRBV5-1	TGCGCCAGCAGCCTTCGGACGGATTCACCCCTCCACTTT	CASSLRTDSPLHF
-	TRBJ2-5	TRBD1	TRBV6-5	TGTGCCAGCCCCTCTCCCGCCGACAGGGAAGAGACCCAGTACTTC	CASPSPADREETQYF
-	TRBJ1-4	-	TRBV20-1	TGCAGTGCTGTTCGGTGGGAAAAACTGTTTTTT	CSAVRWEKLFF
-	TRBJ2-1	-	TRBV11-2	TGTGCCAGCAGCTTAGCAGCGGCGAGTAATGAGCAGTTCTTC	CASSLAAASNEQFF
-	TRBJ1-1	-	TRBV28	TGTGCCAGCAAGGACGGCCAAACTGAAGCTTTCTTT	CASKDGQTEAFF
few	TRBJ1-1	-	TRBV5-6	TGTGCCAGCAGCCTGGGGGGGCGGAACACTGAAGCTTTCTTT	CASSLGGRNTEAFF
-	TRBJ2-1	-	TRBV29-1	TGCAGCGTGGGGTTGATAGAGTCCTACAATGAGCAGTTCTTC	CSVGLIESYNEQFF
-	TRBJ2-3	TRBD1	TRBV28	TGTGCCAGCAGCTTTAGGTCCTACAGGGGAAGCACAGATACGCAGTATTTT	CASSFRSYRGSTDTQYF
once	TRBJ2-5	TRBD1	TRBV5-1	TGCGCCAGCAGTACTGGGACAGGGGGAAGCGGTGTCCAAGAGACCCAGTACTTC	CASSTGTGGSGVQETQYF
-	TRBJ2-2	TRBD2	TRBV5-1	TGCGCCAGCAGCACATCTAGCGGCACGAACACCGGGGAGCTGTTTTTT	CASSTSSGTNTGELFF
-	TRBJ1-1	TRBD1	TRBV6-4	TGTGCCAGCAGTCCGGACAGGGACACTGAAGCTTTCTTT	CASSPDRDTEAFF
-	TRBJ1-3	-	TRBV7-8	TGTGCCAGCAGCGAAAGGGGGGACAAAGCCATATATTTT	CASSERGDKAIYF
-	TRBJ2-7	-	TRBV5-1	TGCGCCAGCAGCCGGGAAGCCACCCTATGGGGGAATAGGCACGAGCAGTACTTC	CASSREATLWGNRHEQYF
-	TRBJ2-2	TRBD1	TRBV19	TGTGCCAGTAGTATCAGGGGGCTCGGCGGGGAGCTGTTTTTT	CASSIRGLGGELFF
few	TRBJ2-1	TRBD2	TRBV10-3	TGTGCCATCAGTCCACTAGCGGGACGTTTGGGGAATGAGCAGTTCTTC	CAISPLAGRLGNEQFF
-	TRBJ2-5	-	TRBV12-5	TGTGCTGGATGGACCTGGGTAGGGGGAGTAGAGACCCAGTACTTC	CAGWTWVGGVETQYF
-	TRBJ1-6	-	TRBV10-2	TGCGCCAGCAGTGAGATCCAGGGGAATTCACCCCTCCACTTT	CASSEIQGNSPLHF
-	TRBJ2-1	TRBD2	TRBV6-4	TGTGCCAGCAGTGGTGAAGGGGCGGGAGGCGAGCAGTTCTTC	CASSGEGAGGEQFF
-	TRBJ2-2	TRBD2	TRBV5-1	TGCGCCAGCAGCCTTTACGGGACTAGCGGGAACACCGGGGAGCTGTTTTTT	CASSLYGTSGNTGELFF
-	TRBJ2-2	-	TRBV10-3	TGTGCCATCAGTGGCACGAGGGATGGGGCCACCGGGGAGCTGTTTTTT	CAISGTRDGATGELFF
once	TRBJ2-7	-	TRBV18	TGTGCCAGCTCACCTCCCTCCTACGAGCAGTACTTC	CASSPPSYEQYF
-	TRBJ2-5	-	TRBV5-1	TGCGCCAGCAGCTTGGCCCCTCAACAACCAGGGGCGGAGGAGACCCAGTACTTC	CASSLAPQQPGAEETQYF
-	TRBJ1-1	-	TRBV28	TGTGCCAGCAAGCAGGGTGGCCTCATGAACACTGAAGCTTTCTTT	CASKQGGLMNTEAFF
few	TRBJ1-1	-	TRBV5-1	TGCGCCAGCAGCTTGGCCGGGGAGAACACTGAAGCTTTCTTT	CASSLAGENTEAFF
-	TRBJ1-4	-	TRBV25-1	TGTGCCAGCAGTGAAGGCAGTCCGGGAGAAAAACTGTTTTTT	CASSEGSPGEKLFF
few	TRBJ1-2	-	TRBV5-1	TGCGCCAGCAGCTTTGGCACTACCAACTATGGCTACACCTTC	CASSFGTTNYGYTF